This T cell receptor beta chain was retrieved from a study of T cell responses to AZD1222 COVID-19 vaccine. The CDR3 has 14 residues. The V gene's germline CDR1 is SGHRS and CDR2 YFSETQ. V was shortened by 4 bases and J by 4 bases, with 12 bases between the two germline ends. Repertoires were generated with immunoSEQ multiplex PCR, while TCRdb's copy carries only in-frame clones and drops some. The table shows some 30,000 clones, with around 86% occurring only once. The receptor comes from an adult who received the AZD1222 COVID-19 vaccine. Sequences were derived from peripheral blood, sampled 28 days after the second AZD1222 dose. The genes are TRBV5-1 and TRBJ1-5, with D tentatively TRBD1 (5 bases). The CDR3 DNA is TGCGCCAGCAGCCGCGGGACTCCAAATCAGCCCCAGCATTTT. This gives the protein CASSRGTPNQPQHF.